This section outlines one T cell receptor beta chain sequence together with its context. Its antigen is currently unknown. The data were obtained in a study of T cell responses to AZD1222 COVID-19 vaccine. Findings of the study overall: The repertoires were collected only after the peak T cell response.

Assay used: immunoSEQ multiplex PCR; TCRdb lists only in-frame clones, some missing. Of 180,000 or so clones in the sample, about 93% were seen once. The material sequenced was peripheral blood, taken on day 0 of AZD1222 vaccination. The clonotype was recovered from an adult in good health.

CDR3 amino acids: CASSLRASPLHF. CDR3 DNA sequence: TGTGCCAGCAGCTTGAGGGCCTCACCCCTCCACTTT. The V gene is TRBV7-2, the J gene TRBJ1-6; D gene ambiguous. V lost 3 bases to trimming and J lost 10 bases, with 7 bases between them. The CDR3 has 12 amino acids. Germline V gene lookup returns CDR1 SGHTA and CDR2 FQGNSA.